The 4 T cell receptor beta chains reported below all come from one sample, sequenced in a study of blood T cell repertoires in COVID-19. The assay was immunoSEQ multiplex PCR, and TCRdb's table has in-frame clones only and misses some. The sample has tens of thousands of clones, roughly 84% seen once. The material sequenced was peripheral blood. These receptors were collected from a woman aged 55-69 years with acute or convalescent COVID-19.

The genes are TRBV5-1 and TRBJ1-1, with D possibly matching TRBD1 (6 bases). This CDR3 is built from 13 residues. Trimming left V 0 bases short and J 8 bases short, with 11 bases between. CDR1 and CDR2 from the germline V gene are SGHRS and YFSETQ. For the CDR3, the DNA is TGCGCCAGCAGCTTGGCCGAGCAGGGGGAAGCTTTCTTT. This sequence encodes CASSLAEQGEAFF.

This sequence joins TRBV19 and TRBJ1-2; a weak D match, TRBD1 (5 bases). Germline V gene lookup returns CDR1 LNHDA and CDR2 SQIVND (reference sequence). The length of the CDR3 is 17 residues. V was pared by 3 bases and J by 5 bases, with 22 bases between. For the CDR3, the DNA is TGTGCCAGTAGTATCCAGGGTCCCGGCCCCTCTAGGTATGGCTACACCTTC. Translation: CASSIQGPGPSRYGYTF.

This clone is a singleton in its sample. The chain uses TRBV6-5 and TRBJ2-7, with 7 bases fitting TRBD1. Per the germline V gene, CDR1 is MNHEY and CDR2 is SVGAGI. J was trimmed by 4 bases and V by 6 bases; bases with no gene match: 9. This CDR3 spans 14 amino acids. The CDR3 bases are TGTGCCAGCAGCCGAGACAGGGAAATTTACGAGCAGTACTTC. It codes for CASSRDREIYEQYF.

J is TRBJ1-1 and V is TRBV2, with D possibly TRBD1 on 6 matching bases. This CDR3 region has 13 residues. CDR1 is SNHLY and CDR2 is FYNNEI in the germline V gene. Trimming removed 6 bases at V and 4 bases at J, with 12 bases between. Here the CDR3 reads CASRLTGPTEAFF. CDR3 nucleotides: TGTGCCAGCAGGCTTACAGGGCCCACTGAAGCTTTCTTT.